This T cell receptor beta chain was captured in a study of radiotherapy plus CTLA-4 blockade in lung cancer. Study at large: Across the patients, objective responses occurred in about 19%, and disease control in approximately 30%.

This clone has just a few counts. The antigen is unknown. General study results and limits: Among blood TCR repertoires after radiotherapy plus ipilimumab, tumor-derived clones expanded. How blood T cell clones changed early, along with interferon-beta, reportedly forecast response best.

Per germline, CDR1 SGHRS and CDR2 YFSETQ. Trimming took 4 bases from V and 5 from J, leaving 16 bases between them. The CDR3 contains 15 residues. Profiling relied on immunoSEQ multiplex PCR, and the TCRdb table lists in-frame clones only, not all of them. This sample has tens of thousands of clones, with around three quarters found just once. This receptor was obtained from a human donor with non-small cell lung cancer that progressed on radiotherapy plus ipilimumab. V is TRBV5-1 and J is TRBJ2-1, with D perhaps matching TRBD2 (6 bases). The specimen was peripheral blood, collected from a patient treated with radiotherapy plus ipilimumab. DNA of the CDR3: TGCGCCAGCAGCCGGGACTCGCCAAAAAACAATGAGCAGTTCTTC. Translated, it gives CASSRDSPKNNEQFF.